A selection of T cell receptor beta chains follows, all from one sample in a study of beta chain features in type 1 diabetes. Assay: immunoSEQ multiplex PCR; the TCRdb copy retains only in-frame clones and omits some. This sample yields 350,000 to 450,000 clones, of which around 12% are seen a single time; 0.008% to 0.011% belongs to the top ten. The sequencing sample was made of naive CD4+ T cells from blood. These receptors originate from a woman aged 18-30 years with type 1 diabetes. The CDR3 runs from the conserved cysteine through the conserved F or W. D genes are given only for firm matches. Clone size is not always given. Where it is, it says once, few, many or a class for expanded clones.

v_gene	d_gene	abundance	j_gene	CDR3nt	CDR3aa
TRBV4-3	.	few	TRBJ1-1	TGCGCCAGCAGCCAAGATAAAGGGGGCACTGAAGCTTTCTTT	CASSQDKGGTEAFF
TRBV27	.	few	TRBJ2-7	TGTGCCAGCAGGCGGCAGAGGACCTACGAGCAGTACTTC	CASRRQRTYEQYF
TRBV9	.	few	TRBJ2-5	TGTGCCAGCAGCGCAGAAGAGACCCAGTACTTC	CASSAEETQYF
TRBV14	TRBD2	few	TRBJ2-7	TGTGCCAGCAGCCCGTGGCTAGCGGGAGGGATATCCTACGAGCAGTACTTC	CASSPWLAGGISYEQYF
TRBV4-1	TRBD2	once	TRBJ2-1	TGCGCCAGCAGACCCGGACCACTGACTAGCAGTGAGCAGTTCTTC	CASRPGPLTSSEQFF
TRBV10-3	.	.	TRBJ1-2	TGTGCCACCGTCCTGCGGTTTAACGGGGAGGTTGGCTACACCTTC	CATVLRFNGEVGYTF
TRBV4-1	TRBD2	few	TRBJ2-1	TGCGCCAGCAGCCTAGGGACTAGCGGGAGGCTTAGGTCCTACAATGAGCAGTTCTTC	CASSLGTSGRLRSYNEQFF
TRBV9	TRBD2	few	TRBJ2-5	TGTGCCAGCAGCGTAACGGCTAGCGGGGGGGGGACCCAGTACTTC	CASSVTASGGGTQYF
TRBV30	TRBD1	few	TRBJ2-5	TGTGCCAGCCTGGACAGGGCTACGAAGCGGACCCAGTACTTC	CASLDRATKRTQYF
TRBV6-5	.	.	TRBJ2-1	TGTGCCAGCAGCTCGCGGTACAATGAGCAGTTCTTC	CASSSRYNEQFF
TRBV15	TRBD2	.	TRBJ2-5	TGTGCCACCAGCAGAGCGGGATTTAGCGGGAGACAAGAGACCCAGTACTTC	CATSRAGFSGRQETQYF
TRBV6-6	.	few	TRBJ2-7	TGTGCCAGCAGTTACCTTCCCGGGACTCGGGAGCAGTACTTC	CASSYLPGTREQYF
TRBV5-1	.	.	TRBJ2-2	TGCGCCAGCAGCGGAAGCGATACCGGGGAGCTGTTTTTT	CASSGSDTGELFF
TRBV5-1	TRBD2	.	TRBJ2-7	TGCGCCAGCAGCCCTACCGAACCTGACCGTGGGAGGGGCAGATTGTACTTC	CASSPTEPDRGRGRLYF
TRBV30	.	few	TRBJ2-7	TGTGCCTGGAGAACCTCCGGGACACATTACGAGCAGTACTTC	CAWRTSGTHYEQYF
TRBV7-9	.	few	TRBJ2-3	TGTGCCAGCAGCTTCCAGCGTACTAGCACAGATACGCAGTATTTT	CASSFQRTSTDTQYF
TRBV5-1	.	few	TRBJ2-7	TGCGCCAGCAGCTTGGCCGGCGGGCTAGACGAGCAGTACTTC	CASSLAGGLDEQYF
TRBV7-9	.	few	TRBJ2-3	TGTGCCAGCACCCGGGAGTTCACAGATACGCAGTATTTT	CASTREFTDTQYF
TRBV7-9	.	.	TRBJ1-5	TGTGCCAGCAGCTTAGTCGGTAATCAGCCCCAGCATTTT	CASSLVGNQPQHF
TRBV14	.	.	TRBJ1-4	TGTGCCAGCAGCCAAGCGGGGGCGGGAGGAAGAGAACTGTTTTTT	CASSQAGAGGRELFF
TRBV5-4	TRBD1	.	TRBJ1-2	TGTGCCAGCAGCTGGACAGGGGCTAACTATGGCTACACCTTC	CASSWTGANYGYTF
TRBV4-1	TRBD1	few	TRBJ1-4	TGCGCCAGCAGGCTTGCGCGGGACAGGGGGAATGAAAAACTGTTTTTT	CASRLARDRGNEKLFF
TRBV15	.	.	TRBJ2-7	TGTGCCACCAGCAGAGGAAGGGGGACAAGCTACGAGCAGTACTTC	CATSRGRGTSYEQYF
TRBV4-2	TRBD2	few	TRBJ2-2	TGTGCCAGCAGCCCGCACACTAGCGGAGCCAACACCGGGGAGCTGTTTTTT	CASSPHTSGANTGELFF
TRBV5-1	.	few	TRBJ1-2	TGCGCCAGCAGCTTGGTCGCCAAGAGCGATGGCTACACCTTC	CASSLVAKSDGYTF
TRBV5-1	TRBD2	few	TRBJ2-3	TGCGCCAGCAACGAAGCGGGGGCCATCACAGATACGCAGTATTTT	CASNEAGAITDTQYF
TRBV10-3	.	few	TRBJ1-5	TGTGCCATCAGACGAGGGGACGGGGGTCAGCCCCAGCATTTT	CAIRRGDGGQPQHF
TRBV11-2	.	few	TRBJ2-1	TGTGCCAGCAGCCTCGCGGGGGCCGGAGTCAATGAGCAGTTCTTC	CASSLAGAGVNEQFF
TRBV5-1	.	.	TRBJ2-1	TGCGCCAGCAGCTTGGGACGGGGTAATCGGAACAATGAGCAGTTCTTC	CASSLGRGNRNNEQFF
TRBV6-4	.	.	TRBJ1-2	TGTGCCAGCAGTGACTCGACAACTGGCTACACCTTC	CASSDSTTGYTF
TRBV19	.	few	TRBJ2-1	TGTGCCAGTAGTCCTCCCGCGCCCAATGAGCAGTTCTTC	CASSPPAPNEQFF
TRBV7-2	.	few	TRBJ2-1	TGTGCCAGCAGCTTAGATATGACGGGGAAGCAGTTCTTC	CASSLDMTGKQFF
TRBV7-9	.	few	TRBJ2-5	TGTGCCAGTAACGTGGCCGGGTTAGAGACCCAGTACTTC	CASNVAGLETQYF
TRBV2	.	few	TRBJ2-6	TGTGCCAGCAGTGCAGGCTCTGGGGCCAACGTCCTGACTTTC	CASSAGSGANVLTF
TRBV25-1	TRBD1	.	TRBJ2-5	TGTGCCAGCAGTGAACTAAACAGGGGGAAGACCCAGTACTTC	CASSELNRGKTQYF
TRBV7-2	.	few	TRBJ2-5	TGTGCCAGCAGCCCCAGGGACTCTTCGGAGACCCAGTACTTC	CASSPRDSSETQYF
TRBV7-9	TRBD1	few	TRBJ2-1	TGTGCCAGCAGCTGGACAGGCCCAAATGAGCAGTTCTTC	CASSWTGPNEQFF
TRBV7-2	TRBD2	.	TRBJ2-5	TGTGCCAGCAGCTTACTAGCGGGGGGGCAACAGACCCAGTACTTC	CASSLLAGGQQTQYF
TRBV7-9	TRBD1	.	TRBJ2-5	TGTGCCAGCAGCAGACAGGGCGAAGAGACCCAGTACTTC	CASSRQGEETQYF
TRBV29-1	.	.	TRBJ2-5	TGCAGCGCCCGCAGCCGGAGTATGATCCAAGAGACCCAGTACTTC	CSARSRSMIQETQYF
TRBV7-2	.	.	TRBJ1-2	TGTGCCAGCAGCTTTAGGAGGGTGGGTCAGACGGGCTACACCTTC	CASSFRRVGQTGYTF
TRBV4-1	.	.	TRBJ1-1	TGCGCCAGCAGCCAAGGGGCCCTAAGGGGCACTGAAGCTTTCTTT	CASSQGALRGTEAFF
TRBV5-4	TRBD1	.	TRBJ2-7	TGTGCCAGCCGTCAAGACAGGGTCACCTACGAGCAGTACTTC	CASRQDRVTYEQYF
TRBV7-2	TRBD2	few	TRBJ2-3	TGTGCCAGCAGCTTAGGGCTAGCGGGGTCAACCACAGATACGCAGTATTTT	CASSLGLAGSTTDTQYF
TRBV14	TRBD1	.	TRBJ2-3	TGTGCCAGCAGCCCCCGGACAGGGGGGGGAGCGCAGTATTTT	CASSPRTGGGAQYF
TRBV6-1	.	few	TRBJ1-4	TGTGCCAGCACCTGGACAGATTCTAATGAAAAACTGTTTTTT	CASTWTDSNEKLFF
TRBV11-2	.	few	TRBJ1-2	TGTGCCAGCAGCCTCGACAGTTATGGCTACACCTTC	CASSLDSYGYTF
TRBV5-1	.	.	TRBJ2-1	TGCGCCAGCAGCTTGGGGTACTACTATGAGCAGTTCTTC	CASSLGYYYEQFF
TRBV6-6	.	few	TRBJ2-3	TGTGCCAGCAGCTACGACACTAGAGAGGGTACGCAGTATTTT	CASSYDTREGTQYF
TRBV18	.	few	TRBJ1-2	TGTGCCAGCTCACCCGGACAGACCAACTATGGCTACACCTTC	CASSPGQTNYGYTF
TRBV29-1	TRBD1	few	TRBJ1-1	TGCAGCGTTGAACGACAGGGGAGGGCTGAAGCTTTCTTT	CSVERQGRAEAFF
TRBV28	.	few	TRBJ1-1	TGTGCCAGCAGTCTCTCTTCTCCCAACAGAGCTGAAGCTTTCTTT	CASSLSSPNRAEAFF
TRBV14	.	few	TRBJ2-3	TGTGCCAGCAGCCAAGCTGGCATGAGGGATACGCAGTATTTT	CASSQAGMRDTQYF
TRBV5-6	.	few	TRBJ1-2	TGTGCCAGCAGCTTGACAGACTATGGCTACACCTTC	CASSLTDYGYTF
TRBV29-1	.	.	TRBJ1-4	TGCAGCGTTGAAGATGGGACTGATAATGAAAAACTGTTTTTT	CSVEDGTDNEKLFF
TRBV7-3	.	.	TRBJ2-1	TGTGCCAGCAGCGAACGTTCCGGAGGGATGGGGGGTGAGCAGTTCTTC	CASSERSGGMGGEQFF